The 21 T cell receptor beta chains below come from one sample, sequenced in a study of regulatory and conventional T cells in RAG deficiency. Measured with immunoSEQ multiplex PCR; TCRdb has only the in-frame clones, and not every one. The data hold 32,000 or so clones, with about 91% observed a single time. These sequences were also reported in another study, on regulatory T cells. That source reports: Primers: 52 TRBV forward and 13 TRBJ reverse.

Sequencing was done on a sample of CD8+ T cells sorted from blood. Receptors originate from a human donor in good health.

The V gene is TRBV6-1, the J gene TRBJ1-3, with D possibly matching TRBD1 (5 bases). CDR3 length equals 15 residues. Looked up from germline, CDR1 is MNHNS and CDR2 is SASEGT. V was trimmed by 7 bases and J by 4 bases, leaving 17 bases between them. In DNA form, the CDR3 reads TGTGCCAGCACGACCGGGACCGCGGCGGGAAACACCATATATTTT. Amino acid sequence: CASTTGTAAGNTIYF.

V gene TRBV2 combines with J gene TRBJ2-3; 7 bases align to TRBD2. The CDR3 totals 16 residues. The ends lost 3 bases at V and 2 bases at J; junction bases unmatched: 8. Germline V gene sequence: CDR1 SNHLY, CDR2 FYNNEI. The CDR3 DNA is TGTGCCAGCAGTGACCCCAGCGGGGAACTCACAGATACGCAGTATTTT. It translates to CASSDPSGELTDTQYF.

The chain is built from TRBV5-6 and TRBJ2-5; no clear D gene. There are 12 residues in the CDR3. The germline V gene has CDR1 SGHDT and CDR2 YYEEEE. V lost 2 bases, J lost 5 bases, and 7 bases lay in between. CDR3 nucleotides: TGTGCCAGCAGCTTAGAGGTGGAGACCCAGTACTTC. Its translation: CASSLEVETQYF.

CDR3 sequence reads: CASSGGQEPSETQYF. Here the CDR3 DNA reads TGTGCCAGCAGCGGGGGACAGGAGCCTTCGGAGACCCAGTACTTC. V is TRBV5-6 and J is TRBJ2-5; 8 bases are a match to TRBD1. Germline V CDR1 and CDR2: SGHDT, YYEEEE. Trimming cost V 4 bases and J 5 bases; bases outside gene matches: 10. This CDR3 has 15 residues. The full variable domain, its missing parts supplied by reference TRBV5-6 and TRBJ2-5, is DAGVTQSPTHLIKTRGQQVTLRCSPKSGHDTVSWYQQALGQGPQFIFQYYEEEERQRGNFPDRFSGHQFPNYSSELNVNALLLGDSALYLCASSGGQEPSETQYFGPGTRLLVL.

A note on this clone: The same CDR3 can be traced to other DNA sequences in this sample. The chain recombines TRBV29-1 with TRBJ1-2; D gene uncertain. Germline assignment: CDR1 SQVTM and CDR2 ANQGSEA. V gave up 4 bases and J gave up 4 bases, with 10 bases separating them. CDR3 size: 12 residues. The CDR3 loop is CSVGSESYGYTF. The CDR3 DNA reads TGCAGCGTTGGTTCTGAGTCCTATGGCTACACCTTC.

The V and J genes are TRBV7-3 and TRBJ2-3; 8 bases agree with TRBD1. The CDR3 totals 15 residues. Germline V gene sequence: CDR1 SGHTA, CDR2 FQGTGA. Trimming removed 2 bases from V and 5 bases from J; junction bases left unmatched: 6. The CDR3 DNA reads TGTGCCAGCAGCTTACCCGGACAGGGCGTAGATACGCAGTATTTT. Protein sequence: CASSLPGQGVDTQYF.

The count of this clone is one. The genes are TRBV5-1 and TRBJ2-3; TRBD2 matches 14 bases. Germline loops: CDR1 SGHRS, CDR2 YFSETQ. The junction had 5 bases not matched to a gene; V was cut back by 0 bases and J by 5 bases. This CDR3 is 17 amino acids long. Here the CDR3 reads CASSLGLAGGNIDTQYF. DNA of the CDR3: TGCGCCAGCAGCTTGGGACTAGCGGGAGGGAATATAGATACGCAGTATTTT.

V is TRBV2 and J is TRBJ2-7; D may be TRBD1 or TRBD2 (6 bases each). The V end was cut by 9 bases, the J end by 0 bases, with 15 bases between. The CDR3 is 14 amino acids. The V gene's germline CDR1 is SNHLY and CDR2 FYNNEI. CDR3 DNA: TGTGCCAGGGAGGGCACAGGGTCCTCCTACGAGCAGTACTTC. It is translated as CAREGTGSSYEQYF.

The chain recombines TRBV5-1 with TRBJ2-3; 9 positions agree with TRBD2. CDR1 is SGHRS and CDR2 is YFSETQ in the germline V gene. V shed 0 bases and J 4 bases; nucleotides not matched to a gene: 12. CDR3 length: 18 residues. CDR3 nucleotides: TGCGCCAGCAGCTTGGCCGAGGGAGTAGCGGGAGATCCAGATACGCAGTATTTT. Translated, it gives CASSLAEGVAGDPDTQYF.

V usage is TRBV9 and J usage is TRBJ2-1; D might be TRBD1 (6 bases). The CDR3 consists of 14 residues. Germline assignment: CDR1 SGDLS and CDR2 YYNGEE. The V end lost 0 bases, the J end lost 2 bases, and 6 bases lay between the germline ends. In DNA, the CDR3 is TGTGCCAGCAGCGTAGGACAGGCCTACAATGAGCAGTTCTTC. Residues: CASSVGQAYNEQFF. The variable domain in full, with the rest retrieved from reference TRBV9 and TRBJ2-1, is DSGVTQTPKHLITATGQRVTLRCSPRSGDLSVYWYQQSLDQGLQFLIQYYNGEERAKGNILERFSAQQFPDLHSELNLSSLELGDSALYFCASSVGQAYNEQFFGPGTRLTVL.

This chain connects TRBV5-1 to TRBJ2-7, with 11 bases lining up with TRBD2. Losses at the gene ends were 4 bases for V and 1 base for J; bases not matched to a gene: 13. Germline lookup yields CDR1 SGHRS and CDR2 YFSETQ. This CDR3 spans 18 amino acids. CDR3 amino acids: CASSLKNDTSGSSYEQYF. The CDR3 DNA follows: TGCGCCAGCAGCCTTAAAAATGACACTAGCGGGAGTTCCTACGAGCAGTACTTC.

The genes are TRBV10-1 and TRBJ2-3, with D maybe TRBD2 (7 bases). Germline CDR1 and CDR2: WNHNN and SYGVQD (reference sequence). Trimming took 3 bases from V and 1 from J, leaving 11 bases between them. The CDR3 sequence is 15 residues long. The CDR3 region has the DNA TGCGCCAGCAGTGATGCGGGGGCCGGCACAGATACGCAGTATTTT. It codes for CASSDAGAGTDTQYF.

V usage is TRBV5-1 and J usage is TRBJ2-7; TRBD2 is a possible D gene (6 bases). V lost 0 bases, J lost 6 bases, and 13 bases lay in between. The CDR3 extends over 14 amino acids. Germline lookup yields CDR1 SGHRS and CDR2 YFSETQ. CDR3 bases: TGCGCCAGCAGCTTGGGTGCTAGTAGCGGCGAGCAGTACTTC. The encoded protein is CASSLGASSGEQYF.

This clone showed up just once. The chain couples TRBV7-9 to TRBJ2-7, with a tentative D call TRBD2 (5 bases). Germline assignment: CDR1 SEHNR and CDR2 FQNEAQ (reference sequence). Trimming removed 1 base at V and 3 bases at J, with 10 bases between. The CDR3 runs to 14 residues. CDR3 region: CASSLEGGLYEQYF. CDR3 coding DNA: TGTGCCAGCAGCTTAGAAGGAGGTCTCTACGAGCAGTACTTC.

The chain links TRBV9 to TRBJ2-3, with 9 nucleotides matching TRBD1. V lost 3 bases and J lost 2; bases outside the gene matches: 4. CDR1 and CDR2 from the germline V gene are SGDLS and YYNGEE. CDR3 length: 15 amino acids. CDR3 DNA: TGTGCCAGCAGCGCTGGACAGGGGTTCACAGATACGCAGTATTTT. As protein: CASSAGQGFTDTQYF.

This clone has just one count. This chain links TRBV9 with TRBJ1-1; no clear D gene. Per the germline V gene, CDR1 is SGDLS and CDR2 is YYNGEE. CDR3 size: 14 residues. V was cut by 2 bases and J by 2 bases, with 10 bases left in between. The DNA of the CDR3 is TGTGCCAGCAGCGTCGAGCAACGTAACACTGAAGCTTTCTTT. It translates to CASSVEQRNTEAFF.

The genes are TRBV6-1 and TRBJ2-7; TRBD1 agrees at 7 bases. The CDR3 runs 14 residues. CDR1 and CDR2 (germline): MNHNS, SASEGT. J gave up 2 bases and V 9 bases, and 10 bases lay outside the gene matches. The CDR3 nucleotides read TGTGCCAGTACAACACAGGGGTTGCCCTACGAGCAGTACTTC. Translation: CASTTQGLPYEQYF.

CDR3 DNA: TGTGCCTGGAGTGTAGTCCCCTGGACTATACCGGAGCCGTTCTCCTACGAGCAGTACTTC. Translated: CAWSVVPWTIPEPFSYEQYF. This chain connects TRBV30 to TRBJ2-7, with TRBD2 as a possible D gene (6 bases). Germline CDR1 and CDR2: GTSNPN and SVGIG (reference sequence). Trimming removed 0 bases from V and 0 bases from J, with 27 bases in between. CDR3 size: 20 residues.

The sample holds a few counts of this clone. The V call is TRBV4-1, the J call TRBJ1-6; the D gene is possibly TRBD1 (6 bases). V dropped 0 bases and J dropped 9 bases, with 12 bases sitting between them. This CDR3 has 15 residues. Germline V lookup: CDR1 MGHRA, CDR2 YSYEKL. CDR3 coding DNA: TGCGCCAGCAGCCAAGAGCCAGGGGAGGCTTCACCCCTCCACTTT. Protein: CASSQEPGEASPLHF.

The V call is TRBV30, the J call TRBJ1-5; 7 positions match TRBD1. Per the germline V gene, CDR1 is GTSNPN and CDR2 is SVGIG (reference sequence). With V trimmed by 2 bases and J by 3 bases, 13 bases remained unmatched. The CDR3 runs 17 residues. CDR3 sequence reads: CAWSFGGTAYPNQPQHF. CDR3 bases: TGTGCCTGGAGTTTTGGCGGGACAGCCTACCCCAATCAGCCCCAGCATTTT.

This chain uses TRBV19 with TRBJ1-5; TRBD1 might be the D (5 bases). CDR1 and CDR2 (germline): LNHDA, SQIVND (reference sequence). The CDR3 totals 15 residues. The V gene lost 1 base and the J gene lost 0 bases, with 7 bases spanning the gap. Here the CDR3 DNA reads TGTGCCAGTAGTATAGGACAGTCTAGCAATCAGCCCCAGCATTTT. It codes for CASSIGQSSNQPQHF.